This TCR beta chain stems from a study of blood T cell repertoires in COVID-19. The length of the CDR3 is 14 residues. V shed 3 bases and J shed 0 bases, with 6 bases lying between them. The germline CDR1 and CDR2 sequences are SGDLS and YYNGEE. In the original analysis: Quantification of nucleated cells was approximated via reference gene primer amplification. TCRdb's copy holds only in-frame clones and misses some; the assay was immunoSEQ multiplex PCR. The DNA was the basis for D and trimming; V, J and clone size are from that table. The table includes 150,000 or so clones, roughly 89% detected once.

The rearrangement uses TRBV9 and TRBJ1-4; D is undetermined. The clonotype originates from a man between 50 and 59 years old with acute or convalescent COVID-19. Sequencing was carried out using peripheral blood. In DNA, the CDR3 is TGTGCCAGCAGCGCGGGGACAACTAATGAAAAACTGTTTTTT. Protein sequence: CASSAGTTNEKLFF.